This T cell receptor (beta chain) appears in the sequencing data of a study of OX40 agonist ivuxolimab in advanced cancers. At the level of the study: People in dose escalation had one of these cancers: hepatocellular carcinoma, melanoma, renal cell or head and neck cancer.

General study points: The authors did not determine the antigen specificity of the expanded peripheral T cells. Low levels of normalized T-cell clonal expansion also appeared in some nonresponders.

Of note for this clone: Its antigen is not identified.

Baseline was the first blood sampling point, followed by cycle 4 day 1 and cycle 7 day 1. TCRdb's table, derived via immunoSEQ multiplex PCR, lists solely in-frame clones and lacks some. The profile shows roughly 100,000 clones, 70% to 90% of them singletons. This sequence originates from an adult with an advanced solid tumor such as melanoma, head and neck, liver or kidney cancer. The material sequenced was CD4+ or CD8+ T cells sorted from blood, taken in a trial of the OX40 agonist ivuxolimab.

CDR3 sequence (DNA): TGTGCCAGCAGGCTAGCGGGGGGCTACGAGCAGTACTTC. It encodes CASRLAGGYEQYF. The chain joins TRBV28 to TRBJ2-7; 11 bases map to TRBD2. The V gene's germline CDR1 is MDHEN and CDR2 SYDVKM. There are 13 residues in the CDR3. V shed 6 bases, J shed 3 bases, and the junction held 1 base outside the gene matches.